This TCR beta chain emerged from a study of CD8 T cells in ankylosing spondylitis (dated by TCRdb to 2015 to 2018). About the full investigation: The study set out to find disease-linked TCR variants by profiling T cell receptor beta repertoires in ankylosing spondylitis patients and healthy donors. The full study cohort was made up of about 25 ankylosing spondylitis patients and fewer than 120 healthy donors. Peripheral blood samples were taken, and synovial fluid was additionally collected from ankylosing spondylitis patients.

Overall results and qualifications from the work: In peripheral blood, the disease-linked clones were found at relatively low frequencies and had a CD8+ phenotype. The disease-linked clones were reported to be significantly enriched in matched synovial fluid samples from ankylosing spondylitis patients. Some motif variants were previously reported in synovial fluid and blood of reactive arthritis patients, suggesting common disease-initiation mechanisms. A TCR beta motif of about 8 highly homologous amino acid variants appeared characteristic of blood from ankylosing spondylitis patients.

Cut back by 0 bases and 2 bases, the V and J ends lie 7 bases apart. Including cysteine and phenylalanine, the CDR3 has 14 amino acids. Here the CDR3 DNA is all that survives: 42 bases in frame from base 1. From a lookup of the germline V gene, CDR1 and CDR2 are SGHRS and YFSETQ. A few counts support this clonotype. The specificity of this receptor is unknown. Base quality data are lacking; no much larger clone is found one base away. TCRdb names Illumina HiSeq 2500 as the instrument used. TCR beta libraries were prepared by quantitative 5'-RACE with molecular barcodes. The paper's processing steps were these. Disease-linked TCR variants were identified with a new computational method built on a probabilistic model of VDJ rearrangement. TCRdb reran the public reads through fastp at Q25 and MiXCR, keeping productive beta chains. Entries that share a CDR3 protein sequence are merged under the most common genes and DNA. The V and J calls, along with clone size, are taken from TCRdb and not from the paper's own processing. The sample contains 700,000 to 1,000,000 distinct CDR3 sequences, roughly 10% of them found a single time. Roughly 0.51% of the sample comes from the top ten.

The V and J segments used are TRBV5-1 and TRBJ2-3; no D gene is confidently identified. This sequence was found in a male donor with ankylosing spondylitis. Material for sequencing was blood, either unsorted or a sorted T cell fraction (not recorded which). The DNA sequence reads TGCGCCAGCAGCTTGGAACTGACCACAGATACGCAGTATTTT. Translated, this is CASSLELTTDTQYF.